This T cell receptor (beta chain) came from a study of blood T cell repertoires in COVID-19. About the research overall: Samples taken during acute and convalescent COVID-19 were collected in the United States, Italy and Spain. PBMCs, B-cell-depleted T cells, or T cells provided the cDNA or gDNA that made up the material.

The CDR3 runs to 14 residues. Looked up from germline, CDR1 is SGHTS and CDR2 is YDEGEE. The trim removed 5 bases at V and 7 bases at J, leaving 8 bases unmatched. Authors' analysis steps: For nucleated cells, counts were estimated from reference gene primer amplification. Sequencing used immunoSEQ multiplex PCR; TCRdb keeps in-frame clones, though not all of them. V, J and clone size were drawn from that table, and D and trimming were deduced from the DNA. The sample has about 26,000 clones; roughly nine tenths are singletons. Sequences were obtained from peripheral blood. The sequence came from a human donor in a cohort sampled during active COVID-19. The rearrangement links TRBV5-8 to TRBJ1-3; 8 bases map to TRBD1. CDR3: CASSWGQGANTIYF. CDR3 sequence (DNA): TGTGCCAGCAGTTGGGGGCAGGGGGCCAACACCATATATTTT. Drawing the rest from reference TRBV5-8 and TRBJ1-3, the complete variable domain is EAGVTQSPTHLIKTRGQQATLRCSPISGHTSVYWYQQALGLGLQFLLWYDEGEERNRGNFPPRFSGRQFPNYSSELNVNALELEDSALYLCASSWGQGANTIYFGEGSWLTVV.